This TCR beta chain was recovered during a study of T cell repertoires in ileal Crohn's disease. Study conclusions and caveats: Clonality above 26.8% at surgery always came with endoscopic recurrence. Sorted CD8 T cells held more high-frequency clones than CD4.

Adults with ileal or ileocolonic Crohn's disease and an indication for resection were eligible. About this clone itself: Its antigen is undetermined.

The CDR3 is 13 amino acids. V gave up 2 bases and J gave up 8 bases, with 11 bases separating them. Looked up from germline, CDR1 is SGHVS and CDR2 is FNYEAQ. Each sample's TCRB immunosequencing used roughly 500 nanograms of biopsy DNA. Here immunoSEQ multiplex PCR was the method, and the copy in TCRdb shows in-frame clones only, minus some. Of 5,500 to 7,000 clones in the sample, approximately 95% are singletons; the top ten hold around 0.31%. Material: ileal tissue. The chain joins TRBV7-6 to TRBJ2-3, with a weak D call TRBD2 (5 bases). The source of this sequence is an adult with Crohn's disease. For the CDR3, the DNA is TGTGCCAGCAGCTTACGGGAATCGGGTACGCAGTATTTT. This translates into CASSLRESGTQYF.